This entry concerns a single T cell receptor beta chain. What it binds is unknown. The data were taken from a study of shared clonotypes between healthy human individuals. General study results and limits: Genetic and exposure-history diversity was limited by the few donors.

It was CD45RO-negative cells, positively selected for CCR7, that made up naive CD8 cells, with terminally differentiated effector memory CD45RA+ cells excluded. Adult donors, all healthy and HIV-negative, had no recent acute infections or vaccinations. Germline V gene sequence: CDR1 SGHRS, CDR2 YFSETQ. The CDR3 totals 14 residues. J gave up 6 bases and V 2 bases, and 6 bases lay outside the gene matches. At a deep level, the assay was run. Sorted-subset replicate PCRs used about 190 ng of genomic DNA. This amount corresponded to 30,000 to 35,000 T cell genomes. TCRdb's table, derived via immunoSEQ multiplex PCR, lists solely in-frame clones and lacks some. The data show roughly 650,000 clones, 90% to 97% seen once.

The specimen was naive CD8+ T cells sorted from blood. The origin of this receptor is a young woman in good health. The rearrangement joins TRBV5-1 to TRBJ2-7, with 9 bases fitting TRBD2. Here the CDR3 reads CASSLAGGSSEQYF. In nucleotides, the CDR3 is TGCGCCAGCAGCTTAGCGGGAGGTTCATCCGAGCAGTACTTC.